This T cell receptor beta chain was captured in a study of shared clonotypes between healthy human individuals. All donors qualified as healthy HIV-negative adults and had experienced no recent acute infections or vaccinations. Unsorted samples drew genomic DNA from roughly 96 million PBMCs. V was pared by 5 bases and J by 7 bases, with 15 bases between. The CDR3 totals 14 residues. The germline V gene has CDR1 SGHVS and CDR2 FQNEAQ. The repertoire was sequenced with immunoSEQ multiplex PCR; TCRdb's copy has only in-frame clones and lacks some. Here the sample spans hundreds of thousands of clones, around 79% being singletons. Study results and caveats: Donor clonotype sharing was expected to depend on sequencing depth.

A remark on this clone: As yet, its antigen is unknown.

This sequence was found in a woman aged 40 to 50 in good health. Some clones in this sample may be carry-over from other donors' samples. Material for sequencing was PBMCs. This chain links TRBV7-8 with TRBJ1-5, with TRBD1 as a possible D gene (5 bases). The CDR3 is CASSPSRGGQPQHF. The CDR3 coding sequence is TGTGCCAGCAGCCCGAGCCGGGGGGGACAGCCCCAGCATTTT. The whole variable domain, remainder taken from reference TRBV7-8 and TRBJ1-5, is GAGVSQSPRYKVAKRGQDVALRCDPISGHVSLFWYQQALGQGPEFLTYFQNEAQLDKSGLPSDRFFAERPEGSVSTLKIQRTQQEDSAVYLCASSPSRGGQPQHFGDGTRLSIL.